This T cell receptor beta chain originates from a study of shared clonotypes between healthy human individuals. Every donor was a Caucasian adult from Nashville, Tennessee. The method was immunoSEQ multiplex PCR; TCRdb's version includes in-frame clones alone and lacks a portion of them. The table includes 1,100,000 or so clones, about 80% detected once. This CDR3 comprises 14 residues. Trimming removed 5 bases from V and 4 bases from J; junction bases left unmatched: 6. The germline V gene has CDR1 MGHDK and CDR2 SYGVNS. The clonotype originates from a man between 18 and 35 years old in good health. Some clones in this sample may be carry-over from other donors' samples. The chain is built from TRBV25-1 and TRBJ1-2, with TRBD1 matching 8 bases. Input material: memory CD4+ T cells from PBMCs. Subset of the sample: CD45RA-negative fraction. CDR3 nucleotides: TGTGCCAGCAGTAGAACCGGACAGGGCTATGGCTACACCTTC. It encodes CASSRTGQGYGYTF.